This is a list of T cell receptor beta chains from one sample in a study of T-cell memory formation after mild COVID-19. TCRdb itself ran the 5' RACE reads through MiXCR, one entry per CDR3 protein. Of 190,000 or so distinct CDR3 sequences listed, 20% to 25% are singletons. Input material: PBMCs or a T cell subset sorted from them (not recorded which). These receptor sequences come from an adult woman who had mild COVID-19 (a few samples of this study predate the infection). Cell type and time point are not known. Both conserved end residues are part of each CDR3. D genes are given only for firm matches. Expanded clones are given a class, and other clones once, few, many or no size at all.

DNA: TGTGCCAGCAGTCACGGGACAACTAGCACAGATACGCAGTATTTT; CDR3: CASSHGTTSTDTQYF; D: .; V: TRBV12-3/TRBV12-4; J: TRBJ2-3; size: few
DNA: TGTGCCAGCAGCTCCGGGACAGGGTCCAAGACCCAGTACTTC; CDR3: CASSSGTGSKTQYF; D: TRBD1; V: TRBV7-9; J: TRBJ2-5; size: few
DNA: TGTGCCAGCGGGGACACAGATAATGAAAAACTGTTTTTT; CDR3: CASGDTDNEKLFF; D: .; V: TRBV9; J: TRBJ1-4; size: .
DNA: TGTGCCAGCAGTTTTAATTCTGCTAATGAAAAACTGTTTTTT; CDR3: CASSFNSANEKLFF; D: .; V: TRBV12-3/TRBV12-4; J: TRBJ1-4; size: .
DNA: TGCAGTGCTAGAGATGCAGGAATTATTTACGAGCAGTACTTC; CDR3: CSARDAGIIYEQYF; D: .; V: TRBV20-1; J: TRBJ2-7; size: few
DNA: TGTGCCAGCAGTTACGGAGGGACCGGGGCCAACGTCCTGACTTTC; CDR3: CASSYGGTGANVLTF; D: .; V: TRBV6-2/TRBV6-3; J: TRBJ2-6; size: few
DNA: TGTGCCAGCAGCGCCGACATCAGCACAGATACGCAGTATTTT; CDR3: CASSADISTDTQYF; D: .; V: TRBV9; J: TRBJ2-3; size: .
DNA: TGCGCCAGCAGCCTAGGACTAGCGGGAGGAAAAACCGGGGAGCTGTTTTTT; CDR3: CASSLGLAGGKTGELFF; D: TRBD2; V: TRBV5-1; J: TRBJ2-2; size: .
DNA: TGTGCCAGCAGCTTCACGGGACTAGCGGGAGGGGAAACCGGGGAGCTGTTTTTT; CDR3: CASSFTGLAGGETGELFF; D: TRBD2; V: TRBV11-3; J: TRBJ2-2; size: few
DNA: TGCGCCAGCAGACAAGGGGGGATCGACTGGGGTAGCACAGATACGCAGTATTTT; CDR3: CASRQGGIDWGSTDTQYF; D: .; V: TRBV4-1; J: TRBJ2-3; size: .
DNA: TGTGCCAGCAGCTTTAACCGGGACATATGGAACCACACAGATACGCAGTATTTT; CDR3: CASSFNRDIWNHTDTQYF; D: .; V: TRBV11-2; J: TRBJ2-3; size: .
DNA: TGTGCCAGCAGCCAAGAGGGGACTAGCGGGAGAAATACGCAGTATTTT; CDR3: CASSQEGTSGRNTQYF; D: TRBD2; V: TRBV4-2; J: TRBJ2-3; size: .
DNA: TGTGCCAGCAGCGGGGGTAAAGAGACCCAGTACTTC; CDR3: CASSGGKETQYF; D: .; V: TRBV6-2/TRBV6-3; J: TRBJ2-5; size: few
DNA: TGTGCCAGCAGCCTGCCCCGGGGGGGAAGCACAGATACGCAGTATTTT; CDR3: CASSLPRGGSTDTQYF; D: TRBD2; V: TRBV7-8; J: TRBJ2-3; size: .